This is a list of T cell receptor beta chains from one sample in a study of T cell repertoires in cytomegalovirus infection. A single record per CDR3 protein comes from TCRdb applying MiXCR to the reads. Here the sample spans 310,000 or so distinct CDR3 sequences, about a sixth being singletons. Input material: PBMCs. Receptors were obtained from a human donor in good health (CMV status not recorded). Some clones in this sample may be carry-over from other donors' samples. Both conserved end residues are part of each CDR3. A D gene is named only where the DNA matches it firmly. Clone size is not always given. Where it is, it says once, few, many or a class for expanded clones.

clone size: few
D gene: TRBD2
CDR3 length: 12
J gene: TRBJ2-7
V gene: TRBV12-3/TRBV12-4
CDR3 protein: CASSLGTSEQYF
CDR3 DNA: TGTGCCAGCAGTTTAGGGACTAGCGAGCAGTACTTC

clone size: many
D gene: TRBD2
CDR3 length: 15
J gene: TRBJ2-7
V gene: TRBV5-1
CDR3 protein: CASSLASGGANEQYF
CDR3 DNA: TGCGCCAGCAGCTTGGCTAGCGGGGGGGCCAACGAGCAGTACTTC

clone size: few
D gene: -
CDR3 length: 16
J gene: TRBJ1-2
V gene: TRBV5-5
CDR3 protein: CASSFITRAQQQGYTF
CDR3 DNA: TGTGCCAGCAGCTTTATTACCCGGGCCCAGCAACAGGGCTACACCTTC

clone size: many
D gene: TRBD1
CDR3 length: 19
J gene: TRBJ2-3
V gene: TRBV7-9
CDR3 protein: CASSLGWNSGTGPTDTQYF
CDR3 DNA: TGTGCCAGCAGCTTAGGGTGGAACTCCGGGACAGGGCCCACAGATACGCAGTATTTT

clone size: many
D gene: -
CDR3 length: 14
J gene: TRBJ1-4
V gene: TRBV5-4
CDR3 protein: CASSLEGFREKLFF
CDR3 DNA: TGTGCCAGCAGCTTGGAAGGGTTTCGCGAAAAACTGTTTTTT

clone size: many
D gene: TRBD2
CDR3 length: 16
J gene: TRBJ2-7
V gene: TRBV6-5
CDR3 protein: CASSLLAGGRKNEQYF
CDR3 DNA: TGTGCCAGCAGTTTGTTAGCGGGGGGGCGAAAGAACGAGCAGTACTTC

clone size: -
D gene: -
CDR3 length: 15
J gene: TRBJ1-5
V gene: TRBV6-1
CDR3 protein: CASIREDRGNQPQHF
CDR3 DNA: TGTGCCAGCATTAGGGAGGACAGAGGAAATCAGCCCCAGCATTTT

clone size: few
D gene: -
CDR3 length: 17
J gene: TRBJ1-5
V gene: TRBV10-3
CDR3 protein: CAISESNTLRSNQPQHF
CDR3 DNA: TGTGCCATCAGTGAGTCCAACACTCTTCGGAGTAATCAGCCCCAGCATTTT

clone size: many
D gene: TRBD2
CDR3 length: 14
J gene: TRBJ2-5
V gene: TRBV28
CDR3 protein: CASNLAGGPETQYF
CDR3 DNA: TGTGCCAGCAACCTAGCGGGGGGGCCAGAGACCCAGTACTTC

clone size: -
D gene: TRBD1
CDR3 length: 14
J gene: TRBJ1-1
V gene: TRBV20-1
CDR3 protein: CSASLFTGGTEAFF
CDR3 DNA: TGCAGTGCTAGTCTATTCACAGGGGGCACTGAAGCTTTCTTT

clone size: many
D gene: -
CDR3 length: 13
J gene: TRBJ1-1
V gene: TRBV12-3/TRBV12-4
CDR3 protein: CASFSPVYSKAFF
CDR3 DNA: TGTGCCAGCTTTTCACCGGTATATTCTAAAGCTTTCTTT

clone size: few
D gene: TRBD2
CDR3 length: 14
J gene: TRBJ2-1
V gene: TRBV6-6
CDR3 protein: CASSTHPGGDEQFF
CDR3 DNA: TGTGCCAGCAGTACACACCCCGGGGGGGATGAGCAGTTCTTC

clone size: many
D gene: TRBD1
CDR3 length: 15
J gene: TRBJ1-2
V gene: TRBV10-3
CDR3 protein: CAISEQDREANGYTF
CDR3 DNA: TGTGCCATCAGTGAGCAAGACAGGGAGGCGAATGGCTACACCTTC

clone size: few
D gene: -
CDR3 length: 14
J gene: TRBJ2-3
V gene: TRBV10-3
CDR3 protein: CAISELSVASTQYF
CDR3 DNA: TGTGCCATCAGTGAGTTATCTGTGGCTAGCACGCAGTATTTT

clone size: many
D gene: TRBD1
CDR3 length: 14
J gene: TRBJ2-7
V gene: TRBV12-3/TRBV12-4
CDR3 protein: CASSPPGTGARQYF
CDR3 DNA: TGTGCCAGCAGTCCTCCCGGGACAGGGGCGCGCCAGTACTTC

clone size: -
D gene: -
CDR3 length: 13
J gene: TRBJ1-2
V gene: TRBV9
CDR3 protein: CASRRGEGNGYTF
CDR3 DNA: TGTGCCAGCAGACGCGGGGAGGGGAATGGCTACACCTTC

clone size: many
D gene: -
CDR3 length: 15
J gene: TRBJ2-7
V gene: TRBV12-3/TRBV12-4
CDR3 protein: CASSLGGGTSYEQYF
CDR3 DNA: TGTGCCAGCAGTTTAGGAGGTGGGACATCGTACGAGCAGTACTTC

clone size: -
D gene: TRBD1
CDR3 length: 14
J gene: TRBJ2-7
V gene: TRBV25-1
CDR3 protein: CASSGRQGAYEQYF
CDR3 DNA: TGTGCCAGCAGTGGGAGACAGGGGGCTTACGAGCAGTACTTC

clone size: few
D gene: TRBD1
CDR3 length: 15
J gene: TRBJ1-2
V gene: TRBV2
CDR3 protein: CASSGYLQGAKGYTF
CDR3 DNA: TGTGCCAGCAGTGGCTACCTACAGGGGGCGAAGGGCTACACCTTC

clone size: -
D gene: TRBD1
CDR3 length: 19
J gene: TRBJ2-3
V gene: TRBV4-1
CDR3 protein: CASSQRPTRDRGGTDTQYF
CDR3 DNA: TGCGCCAGCAGCCAAAGACCCACTCGAGACAGGGGAGGCACAGATACGCAGTATTTT

clone size: -
D gene: TRBD1
CDR3 length: 15
J gene: TRBJ1-2
V gene: TRBV7-8
CDR3 protein: CASSSMDRALYGYTF
CDR3 DNA: TGTGCCAGCAGCTCGATGGACAGGGCACTATATGGCTACACCTTC

clone size: few
D gene: TRBD2
CDR3 length: 15
J gene: TRBJ2-7
V gene: TRBV20-1
CDR3 protein: CSARDPERGAYEQYF
CDR3 DNA: TGCAGTGCTAGAGACCCGGAGCGGGGGGCCTACGAGCAGTACTTC

clone size: -
D gene: -
CDR3 length: 12
J gene: TRBJ2-1
V gene: TRBV24-1
CDR3 protein: CATSGRAQRQFF
CDR3 DNA: TGTGCCACCAGTGGGAGGGCCCAACGCCAGTTCTTC

clone size: few
D gene: -
CDR3 length: 13
J gene: TRBJ2-7
V gene: TRBV20-1
CDR3 protein: CSAREGPSYEQYF
CDR3 DNA: TGCAGTGCTAGAGAAGGCCCATCCTACGAGCAGTACTTC

clone size: -
D gene: TRBD1
CDR3 length: 16
J gene: TRBJ2-2
V gene: TRBV5-1
CDR3 protein: CASSFKTGSDTGELFF
CDR3 DNA: TGCGCCAGCAGCTTTAAGACAGGGAGTGACACCGGGGAGCTGTTTTTT

clone size: many
D gene: -
CDR3 length: 17
J gene: TRBJ2-2
V gene: TRBV12-5
CDR3 protein: CASGVSWTEWDTGELFF
CDR3 DNA: TGTGCTAGTGGCGTCTCTTGGACAGAATGGGACACCGGGGAGCTGTTTTTT

clone size: few
D gene: TRBD1
CDR3 length: 15
J gene: TRBJ1-5
V gene: TRBV12-3/TRBV12-4
CDR3 protein: CASSAHQGGGQPQHF
CDR3 DNA: TGTGCCAGCAGTGCACATCAGGGGGGAGGGCAGCCCCAGCATTTT

clone size: few
D gene: -
CDR3 length: 15
J gene: TRBJ1-2
V gene: TRBV7-2
CDR3 protein: CASSLQGPLNYGYTF
CDR3 DNA: TGTGCCAGCAGCTTACAGGGACCGCTTAACTATGGCTACACCTTC

clone size: many
D gene: TRBD1
CDR3 length: 12
J gene: TRBJ2-3
V gene: TRBV28
CDR3 protein: CASSSPGGGEYF
CDR3 DNA: TGTGCCAGCAGTTCCCCAGGGGGTGGGGAGTATTTT

clone size: -
D gene: TRBD1
CDR3 length: 15
J gene: TRBJ1-6
V gene: TRBV18
CDR3 protein: CASSHGTGANSPLHF
CDR3 DNA: TGTGCCAGCTCACACGGGACAGGGGCAAATTCACCCCTCCACTTT

clone size: many
D gene: -
CDR3 length: 14
J gene: TRBJ1-1
V gene: TRBV7-2
CDR3 protein: CASSLALQGYEAFF
CDR3 DNA: TGTGCCAGCAGCTTAGCGCTCCAGGGATATGAAGCTTTCTTT

clone size: -
D gene: -
CDR3 length: 15
J gene: TRBJ1-1
V gene: TRBV5-4
CDR3 protein: CASSPLSGRNTEAFF
CDR3 DNA: TGTGCCAGCAGCCCCCTAAGCGGGAGGAACACTGAAGCTTTCTTT

clone size: many
D gene: -
CDR3 length: 18
J gene: TRBJ2-3
V gene: TRBV7-2
CDR3 protein: CASSLEKMGPYYTDTQYF
CDR3 DNA: TGTGCCAGCAGCTTAGAAAAGATGGGGCCGTATTACACAGATACGCAGTATTTT

clone size: few
D gene: -
CDR3 length: 15
J gene: TRBJ2-1
V gene: TRBV6-6
CDR3 protein: CASSYLGGSYNEQFF
CDR3 DNA: TGTGCCAGCAGTTACCTCGGGGGATCCTACAATGAGCAGTTCTTC

clone size: many
D gene: -
CDR3 length: 16
J gene: TRBJ1-5
V gene: TRBV4-3
CDR3 protein: CASSQQAGTSNQPQHF
CDR3 DNA: TGCGCCAGCAGCCAGCAAGCCGGGACGAGCAATCAGCCCCAGCATTTT

clone size: -
D gene: TRBD1
CDR3 length: 16
J gene: TRBJ2-5
V gene: TRBV15
CDR3 protein: CATSRVYRTGEETQYF
CDR3 DNA: TGTGCCACCAGCAGAGTTTATAGGACAGGGGAAGAGACCCAGTACTTC

clone size: many
D gene: -
CDR3 length: 12
J gene: TRBJ2-5
V gene: TRBV15
CDR3 protein: CATSRDSETQYF
CDR3 DNA: TGTGCCACCAGCAGAGATTCGGAGACCCAGTACTTC

clone size: few
D gene: -
CDR3 length: 15
J gene: TRBJ2-2
V gene: TRBV7-2
CDR3 protein: CASSLFRTDTGELFF
CDR3 DNA: TGTGCCAGCAGCTTATTCAGGACTGACACCGGGGAGCTGTTTTTT

clone size: -
D gene: -
CDR3 length: 12
J gene: TRBJ1-5
V gene: TRBV12-3/TRBV12-4
CDR3 protein: CASSFENQPQHF
CDR3 DNA: TGTGCCAGCAGTTTTGAAAATCAGCCCCAGCATTTT

clone size: -
D gene: -
CDR3 length: 16
J gene: TRBJ1-3
V gene: TRBV28
CDR3 protein: CASSLRATFSGNTIYF
CDR3 DNA: TGTGCCAGCAGTTTACGGGCCACCTTCTCTGGAAACACCATATATTTT

clone size: -
D gene: -
CDR3 length: 13
J gene: TRBJ2-5
V gene: TRBV6-6
CDR3 protein: CASSVGETETQYF
CDR3 DNA: TGTGCCAGCAGCGTGGGGGAGACAGAGACCCAGTACTTC

clone size: few
D gene: TRBD1
CDR3 length: 16
J gene: TRBJ1-5
V gene: TRBV18
CDR3 protein: CASSSTGGEGNQPQHF
CDR3 DNA: TGTGCCAGCTCAAGTACAGGGGGCGAGGGCAATCAGCCCCAGCATTTT

clone size: -
D gene: -
CDR3 length: 18
J gene: TRBJ2-1
V gene: TRBV4-1
CDR3 protein: CASSQAGYQRGSYNEQFF
CDR3 DNA: TGCGCCAGCAGCCAAGCAGGGTATCAGAGAGGATCCTACAATGAGCAGTTCTTC

clone size: -
D gene: TRBD2
CDR3 length: 19
J gene: TRBJ2-1
V gene: TRBV4-1
CDR3 protein: CASSQDKGISGGGRNEQFF
CDR3 DNA: TGCGCCAGCAGCCAAGATAAGGGGATTAGCGGGGGGGGTCGCAATGAGCAGTTCTTC

clone size: few
D gene: -
CDR3 length: 15
J gene: TRBJ2-2
V gene: TRBV11-2
CDR3 protein: CASSLGEGGTGELFF
CDR3 DNA: TGTGCCAGCAGCTTAGGAGAGGGAGGCACCGGGGAGCTGTTTTTT